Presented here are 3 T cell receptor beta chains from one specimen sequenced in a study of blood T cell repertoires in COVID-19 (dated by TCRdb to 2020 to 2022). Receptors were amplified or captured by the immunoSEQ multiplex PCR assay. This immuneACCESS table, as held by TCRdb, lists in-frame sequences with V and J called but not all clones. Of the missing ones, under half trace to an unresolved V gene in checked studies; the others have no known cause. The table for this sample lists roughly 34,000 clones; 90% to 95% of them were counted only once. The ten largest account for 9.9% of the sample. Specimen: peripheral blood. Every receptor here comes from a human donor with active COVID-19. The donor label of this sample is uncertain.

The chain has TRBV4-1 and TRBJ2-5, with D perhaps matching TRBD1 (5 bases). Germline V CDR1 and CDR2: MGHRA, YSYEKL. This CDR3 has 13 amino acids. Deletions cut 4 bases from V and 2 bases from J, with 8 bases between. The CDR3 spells CASSPRQQETQYF. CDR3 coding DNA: TGCGCCAGCAGCCCTCGACAGCAAGAGACCCAGTACTTC.

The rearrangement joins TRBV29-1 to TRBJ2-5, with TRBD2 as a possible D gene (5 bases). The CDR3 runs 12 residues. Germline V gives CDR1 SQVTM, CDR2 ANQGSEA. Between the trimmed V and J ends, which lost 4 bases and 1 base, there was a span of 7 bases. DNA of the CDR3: TGCAGCGTTGCGGCGGGCCAAGAGACCCAGTACTTC. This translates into CSVAAGQETQYF.

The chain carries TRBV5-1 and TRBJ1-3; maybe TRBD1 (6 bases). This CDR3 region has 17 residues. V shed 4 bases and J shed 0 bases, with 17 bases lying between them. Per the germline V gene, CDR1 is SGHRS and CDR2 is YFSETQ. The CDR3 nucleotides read TGCGCCAGCAGCCCCGATGGGGACACACGCTCTGGAAACACCATATATTTT. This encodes CASSPDGDTRSGNTIYF.